Shown below are 21 T cell receptor beta chains from a single sample sequenced in a study of T cell responses to AZD1222 COVID-19 vaccine. Assay used: immunoSEQ multiplex PCR; TCRdb lists only in-frame clones, some missing. Here the sample spans 85,000 to 95,000 clones, about 91% being singletons. The sequencing here drew on peripheral blood, taken 28 days after the second AZD1222 dose. These receptors were obtained from an adult who received the AZD1222 COVID-19 vaccine.

The V and J genes are TRBV7-9 and TRBJ2-1, with TRBD2 as a possible D gene (5 bases). CDR3 length equals 13 residues. Trimming removed 5 bases at V and 8 bases at J, with 13 bases between. From germline, CDR1 is SEHNR and CDR2 FQNEAQ (reference sequence). The DNA for the CDR3 is TGTGCCAGCAGCCCGCTGGAGGTGGATGAGCAGTTCTTC. Protein product: CASSPLEVDEQFF.

The rearrangement uses TRBV19 and TRBJ1-2; D gene ambiguous. CDR3 length: 15 residues. V was trimmed by 4 bases and J by 4 bases, leaving 16 bases between them. Germline V CDR1 and CDR2: LNHDA, SQIVND (reference sequence). CDR3 coding DNA: TGTGCCAGTAGTACCCACCTCTCTGCGATCTATGGCTACACCTTC. It encodes CASSTHLSAIYGYTF.

In nucleotides, the CDR3 is TGTGCCAGTAGTATGTCGTTGGGGATTACCTACGAGCAGTACTTC. Its protein is CASSMSLGITYEQYF. The chain recombines TRBV19 with TRBJ2-7; D is uncertain. The CDR3 sequence is 15 residues long. The V gene's germline CDR1 is LNHDA and CDR2 SQIVND (reference sequence). V lost 3 bases to trimming and J lost 2 bases, with 14 bases between them.

The chain has TRBV13 and TRBJ1-2, with D perhaps TRBD1 (5 bases). Germline CDR1 is PRHDT and CDR2 is FYEKMQ (reference sequence). The V gene lost 4 bases and the J gene lost 8 bases, with 11 bases spanning the gap. The CDR3 is 12 residues long. The CDR3 reads CASSWRGEGYTF. Written as DNA, the CDR3 is TGTGCCAGCAGCTGGAGAGGGGAAGGCTACACCTTC.

V is TRBV20-1 and J is TRBJ1-5; unclear D gene. The V gene's germline CDR1 is DFQATT and CDR2 SNEGSKA (reference sequence). CDR3 size: 15 residues. Trimming removed 3 bases at V and 3 bases at J, with 15 bases between. CDR3 coding DNA: TGCAGTGCTAGTGATCCGGTGACTCTCAATCAGCCCCAGCATTTT. This sequence encodes CSASDPVTLNQPQHF.

V is TRBV18 and J is TRBJ2-7, with unresolved D. Trimming stripped 1 base from V and 2 bases from J, with 12 bases between. This CDR3 contains 15 residues. In germline, CDR1 is KGHSH, CDR2 LQKENI. CDR3: CASSPRPSSPYEQYF. CDR3 in DNA: TGTGCCAGCTCACCACGACCCAGTTCTCCCTACGAGCAGTACTTC.

This chain joins TRBV19 and TRBJ1-5; 12 nucleotides align to TRBD1. J was trimmed by 10 bases and V by 0 bases; bases with no gene match: 10. Looked up from germline, CDR1 is LNHDA and CDR2 is SQIVND (reference sequence). This CDR3 region has 17 residues. In nucleotides, the CDR3 is TGTGCCAGTAGTATAGATCCGGGACAGGGGGCCGGAGGACCCCAGCATTTT. It encodes CASSIDPGQGAGGPQHF.

The V gene is TRBV19, the J gene TRBJ1-5; D may be TRBD1 (5 bases). The V gene lost 4 bases and the J gene lost 3 bases, with 16 bases spanning the gap. Germline V gives CDR1 LNHDA, CDR2 SQIVND (reference sequence). The length of the CDR3 is 16 residues. The DNA of the CDR3 is TGTGCCAGTAGTACTACTCAGGGATGGGACAATCAGCCCCAGCATTTT. Translating it yields CASSTTQGWDNQPQHF.

This chain links TRBV7-8 with TRBJ1-1; D is perhaps TRBD1 (5 bases). The CDR3 covers 15 residues. Germline V gene lookup returns CDR1 SGHVS and CDR2 FQNEAQ. Trimming took 1 base from V and 1 from J, leaving 10 bases between them. The CDR3 sequence: CASSLELDRNTEAFF. For the CDR3, the DNA is TGTGCCAGCAGCTTAGAGCTAGACAGGAACACTGAAGCTTTCTTT.

The rearrangement joins TRBV4-1 to TRBJ2-7; 10 bases line up with TRBD1. The CDR3 is 16 residues long. V lost 0 bases and J lost 2; bases outside the gene matches: 4. CDR1 and CDR2 (germline): MGHRA, YSYEKL. CDR3 protein: CASSQEGGTGAYEQYF. In nucleotides, the CDR3 is TGCGCCAGCAGCCAAGAGGGGGGGACAGGGGCCTACGAGCAGTACTTC.

This chain connects TRBV18 to TRBJ1-4; D not certain. This CDR3 contains 16 residues. Trimming took 2 bases from V and 0 from J, leaving 10 bases between them. Looked up from germline, CDR1 is KGHSH and CDR2 is LQKENI. Written as DNA, the CDR3 is TGTGCCAGCTCACCATCGGCCGCCGCAACTAATGAAAAACTGTTTTTT. Its protein product is CASSPSAAATNEKLFF.

The chain uses TRBV27 and TRBJ2-1, with 8 bases matching TRBD2. CDR3 length equals 15 residues. Germline V gene sequence: CDR1 MNHEY, CDR2 SMNVEV (reference sequence). The junction had 4 bases not matched to a gene; V was cut back by 0 bases and J by 6 bases. As DNA, the CDR3 is TGTGCCAGCAGTTTATCGGGCGGGGGGCTCAATGAGCAGTTCTTC. Encoded protein: CASSLSGGGLNEQFF.

The chain uses TRBV25-1 and TRBJ1-1; no clear D gene. The V end was cut by 0 bases, the J end by 8 bases, with 7 bases between. Germline loops: CDR1 MGHDK, CDR2 SYGVNS. The CDR3 loop spans 12 amino acids. CDR3 DNA sequence: TGTGCCAGCAGTGAATATACAGCGGAAGCTTTCTTT. Translation gives CASSEYTAEAFF.

The V call is TRBV7-9, the J call TRBJ2-7; weak D call: TRBD2 (6 bases). The V and J ends lost 3 bases and 0 bases respectively, with 9 bases between them. This CDR3 comprises 14 residues. Germline assignment: CDR1 SEHNR and CDR2 FQNEAQ (reference sequence). CDR3 bases: TGTGCCAGCAGCTTTACGGGGGTCTCCTACGAGCAGTACTTC. This sequence encodes CASSFTGVSYEQYF. Supplemented by reference TRBV7-9 and TRBJ2-7, the full variable domain reads DTGVSQNPRHKITKRGQNVTFRCDPISEHNRLYWYRQTLGQGPEFLTYFQNEAQLEKSRLLSDRFSAERPKGSFSTLEIQRTEQGDSAMYLCASSFTGVSYEQYFGPGTRLTVT.

The rearrangement links TRBV11-3 to TRBJ1-1, with D hard to call. Trimming removed 8 bases at V and 5 bases at J, with 12 bases between. This CDR3 is 12 amino acids long. Germline V gene lookup returns CDR1 SGHNT and CDR2 YENEEA. CDR3 region: CASGKVRTEAFF. The CDR3 bases are TGTGCCAGCGGTAAGGTCCGGACTGAAGCTTTCTTT.

The V call is TRBV19, the J call TRBJ1-5; D may be TRBD1 (5 bases). Trimming stripped 7 bases from V and 0 bases from J, with 16 bases between. The V gene's germline CDR1 is LNHDA and CDR2 SQIVND (reference sequence). The CDR3 runs to 16 residues. The CDR3 sequence is CASTPWEGYSNQPQHF. For the CDR3, the DNA is TGTGCCAGTACCCCCTGGGAGGGGTATAGCAATCAGCCCCAGCATTTT.

This clone was counted once. V gene TRBV20-1 combines with J gene TRBJ2-5, with D unresolved. Looked up from germline, CDR1 is DFQATT and CDR2 is SNEGSKA (reference sequence). Trimming cost V 5 bases and J 9 bases, with 10 bases left between them. The CDR3 length is 10 residues. As DNA, the CDR3 is TGCAGTGCTGGCATCATGGCCCAGTACTTC. Amino acids: CSAGIMAQYF.

V usage is TRBV18 and J usage is TRBJ1-1, with D possibly TRBD1 on 5 matching bases. Trimming stripped 3 bases from V and 4 bases from J, with 15 bases between. This CDR3 comprises 15 residues. Germline values: CDR1 KGHSH, CDR2 LQKENI. Written as DNA, the CDR3 is TGTGCCAGCTCACCGACAGTAGATTGGGGCACTGAAGCTTTCTTT. Translated, it gives CASSPTVDWGTEAFF.

This CDR3 is CASTPQGRRPLHF. CDR3 nucleotides: TGTGCCAGCACCCCACAGGGGAGGAGGCCCCTCCACTTT. The chain has TRBV28 and TRBJ1-6; 7 bases align to TRBD1. After removal of 7 bases from V and 13 bases from J, the junction contained 10 bases not matched to a gene. Germline V gene sequence: CDR1 MDHEN, CDR2 SYDVKM. This CDR3 is 13 amino acids long.

The V gene is TRBV7-8, the J gene TRBJ1-1; maybe TRBD1 (5 bases). Germline V gene data show CDR1 as SGHVS and CDR2 as FQNEAQ. This CDR3 is 12 amino acids long. V was trimmed by 3 bases and J by 8 bases, leaving 10 bases between them. CDR3 amino acids: CASSLGQIEAFF. As DNA, the CDR3 is TGTGCCAGCAGCTTGGGGCAGATAGAAGCTTTCTTT.

Judged by abundance, this clone is medium-sized. The CDR3 region is CASSPVGSPSGNTIYF. The CDR3 DNA sequence: TGTGCCAGCAGCCCCGTGGGGTCGCCCTCTGGAAACACCATATATTTT. The V and J genes are TRBV9 and TRBJ1-3; D ambiguous. V lost 4 bases, J lost 0 bases, and 14 bases lay in between. Per germline, CDR1 SGDLS and CDR2 YYNGEE. The CDR3 is 16 residues long.